The subject of this entry is one TCR beta chain. The specificity of this receptor is unknown. Qualities for individual bases were not recorded, and no much larger clone is one base off. Libraries were prepared through the immunoSEQ multiplex PCR assay. A mixture of 60 forward primers for TCR Vbeta segments and 13 reverse primers for TCR Jbeta segments was used in the multiplex PCR. Amplification of the CDR3 region of rearranged TCR beta genes was performed with a multiplex PCR assay on genomic DNA. On the Illumina HiSeq System, the amplified TCR beta libraries were sequenced as 87-base-pair reads. From the authors' description of their analysis: In a later analysis, some 80 million unique TCR beta chains were counted across the 650 to 750 repertoires, and roughly 11 million of these chains were shared by at least two donors. Raw reads were error-corrected and collapsed into unique sequences by a nearest-neighbor algorithm in which closely related sequences were merged to remove PCR and sequencing errors. CDR3 sequences were aligned to IMGT reference sequences to assign V, D and J gene segments. For a sequence to be retained, a match of at least six nucleotides was required to both a V gene segment and a J gene segment. A rearrangement was called productive if the CDR3 had no stop codons and remained in frame with V and J, and every other rearrangement was called non-productive. Following IMGT convention, CDR3 was defined as the stretch from the second conserved V-encoded cysteine up to the conserved J-encoded phenylalanine. In an earlier analysis of around 640 of the donors, sequences lacking an unambiguous match to a single V gene segment were excluded. In an earlier analysis of several hundred of the donors, V segments were called functional above 56.7% productive rearrangements and were called segregating when the between-donor standard deviation exceeded 5%. To diagnose cytomegalovirus status from the catalog of TCR beta chain sequences, a statistical classification framework was built. A later analysis assigned V and J genes by comparing TCR nucleotide sequences with IMGT/GENE-DB human TR gene sequences. The TCRdist pipeline was used in a later analysis to assign CDR3 sequences and most-parsimonious VDJ recombination scenarios. A later analysis defined each TCR beta chain by its CDR3 amino acid sequence plus V-gene family, and excluded reads lacking a unique V-gene family. To address suspected cross-contamination and a sequencing artifact, a later analysis removed over 500 highly shared, low-generation-probability nucleotide sequences. A later analysis calculated a clonal expansion index for each public chain from normalized within-repertoire ranks of inferred template counts. A later analysis computed generation probabilities with a VDJ recombination model fitted to out-of-frame rearrangements, and checked the results against IGoR. Hypergeometric tests were used in a later analysis to score TCR-TCR, TCR-HLA and TCR-CMV co-occurrence, with a repertoire-size bias correction applied to the TCR pairs. False discovery rates were estimated in a later analysis by permuting HLA or CMV assignments 20 times. In a later analysis, co-occurring TCRs were grouped with DBSCAN, and TCRdist sequence similarity was added when clustering was performed within HLA-allele-positive subsets. Repertoires with fewer than 30,000 or more than 120,000 public chains, plus five repertoires with anomalous nucleotide sharing, were excluded from co-occurrence clustering. Sourced from immuneACCESS, this table was stored by TCRdb with only in-frame sequences that have V and J called. A share of the clones is absent; for the studies checked, an unresolved V gene accounts for under half, and the remainder has no known explanation. V and J calls and clone size come straight from that table; D and trimming were deduced from the DNA. This sample gives 150,000 to 200,000 clones in total; just under 80% of them show up just once. The top ten clones comprise approximately 2% of the sample.

The sample comes from a study of cytomegalovirus exposure and HLA in healthy donors (dated by TCRdb to 2017 to 2019). General notes on the study: According to an earlier analysis of 587 of the donors, about 179 million T cells yielded over 90 million unique TCR beta sequences and roughly 280 Gb of sequence data. An early release that covered roughly 600 HLA-typed donors contained about 300 gigabases of sequencing data and 85 million to 100 million unique TCR sequences. Of the approximately 400 genotyped donors, 81% were placed in the genetic ancestry cluster associated with self-reported Caucasian donors. The aim of the study was to test whether cataloging public T cell receptors could identify signatures of past pathogen exposure. Using immunosequencing, the study profiled T cell repertoires from fewer than 700 subjects and related those repertoires to cytomegalovirus serostatus. Besides the first cohort of more than 650 subjects, a separate validation cohort made up of over a hundred different subjects was used. To predict cytomegalovirus infection status, the study brought together high-throughput TCR immunosequencing, statistical association of individual TCRs with disease status, and machine learning. To study patterns of TCR occurrence, a later analysis re-analyzed previously published TCR beta repertoires from 650 to 750 donors and added high-resolution HLA genotyping. In the later analysis, no new phenotypic data were used to find candidate immune exposures; instead, reliance was placed on TCR beta sequences and their occurrence across donors. To decide whether each TCR beta V gene segment behaved as functional or pseudogenic, an earlier analysis of over 500 of the donors relied on high-throughput TCR beta sequencing. Alongside the repertoire data, information on donor age, sex, ethnicity and CMV serostatus was compiled. A later genetic analysis took genome-wide SNP genotypes for about three fifths of the 666 donors and used that subset as a discovery cohort. All discovery cohort repertoires had been generated using a single sequencing platform. HLA typing covered class I and class II loci at four-digit resolution. Typing coverage varied by locus: roughly 620-640 donors for A, B, C, DRB1 and DQB1; about 520 for DQA1; more than 600 for DPA1; roughly 470 for DPB1. A few DR-DQ haplotypes were treated as single units for association and clustering because of strong linkage in the cohort. Among several hundred genotyped donors of the cohort, an average of approximately 240,000 unique TCR beta nucleotide sequences was sequenced per donor, of which about 19% were non-productive. Study-level results and caveats: When HLA alleles, especially DR and DQ, strongly co-occurred, attributing TCR associations to individual alleles was difficult. Most CMV-associated TCR beta chains appeared to be HLA-restricted in a later analysis, and the HLA associations seemed to be driven largely by CMV exposure. In an earlier analysis of roughly 560 of the donors, most TCR beta V segments were observed in productive rearrangements about 87% or about 30% of the time, broadly matching IMGT annotations. According to the authors, the approach could potentially be generalized to other disease states and immunological phenotypes. Because counts were too low, seventeen rarely observed V segments, including chromosome 9 orphons, were excluded from the earlier analysis of 587 of the donors. For the cohort, immune exposure information was limited to CMV serostatus. In a later analysis, TCR association rates were found to vary across HLA loci, with the most associated TCRs seen for DRB1 alleles and the fewest for HLA-C alleles. The sequencing pipeline was judged likely to have produced a cluster of highly shared sequence variants as a technical artifact. A few of the identified cytomegalovirus-associated TCR beta chains were confirmed in vitro to be specific for cytomegalovirus antigens. A further reported finding was that TCR beta sequences accurately predicted the HLA-A and HLA-B alleles for most subjects in the first cohort. A later analysis found that HLA-associated TCR beta chains were more clonally expanded and had lower generation probabilities than equally common non-associated chains. The cohort was sequenced for TCR beta chains only, and without alpha or paired-chain data the features that could be detected were limited. A later genetic analysis associated a missense DCLRE1C variant with V-gene and J-gene trimming of TCR beta chains, and an independent cohort replicated the association. While some public TCRs were present in many individuals, most TCR sequences turned up only very rarely across donors. In a later genetic analysis, fewer N-insertions in productive TCRs were reported among donors in an Asian-associated ancestry cluster than the roughly 640-donor mean. At a false discovery rate of 0.05, a later analysis linked roughly 17,000 TCR beta sequences to specific HLA alleles. The study listed 164 TCR beta chains as associated with cytomegalovirus. Roughly uniform sequencing depth across donors was assumed in presence/absence analyses, although this assumption may not hold. Because HLA typing was unavailable for some donors at each locus, only the typed subset was used in association tests. In both the original and validation cohorts, the classifier was reported to diagnose cytomegalovirus status with high specificity and sensitivity. Linkage disequilibrium might explain the correlated functional status among segregating V segments, but an unknown experimental factor could not be excluded. A later analysis reported that several top co-occurrence clusters appeared linked to parvovirus B19, influenza, CMV and Epstein-Barr virus. Because the 87-base-pair reads could not distinguish some IMGT-functional V segments, including TRBV6-2 and TRBV6-3, those segments were excluded.

The cohort consisted of hundreds of healthy bone marrow donors. At the time of sampling, every cohort member was nominally healthy, though immune exposures that went unrecorded were likely present. The donor tested CMV seronegative, placing the donor among the 300 to 400 seronegative members of the cohort. A peripheral blood sample was provided by each donor, and peripheral blood mononuclear cells were used for TCR beta sequencing. The Qiagen DNeasy Blood Extraction Kit was used to extract genomic DNA from the blood cell samples. CDR1 ENHRY and CDR2 SYGVKD were looked up in the germline V gene. Trimming leaves V shorter by 5 bases and J shorter by 9 bases, with the junction holding 12 bases beyond the gene matches. Including cysteine and phenylalanine, the CDR3 has 15 amino acids. CDR3 DNA is the only sequence kept; it has 45 bases, read in frame from the first base.

The sequence joins TRBV10-3 to TRBJ1-2; 10 central bases correspond to TRBD1. This receptor was identified in a woman in her twenties or thirties in good health and CMV-seronegative. The specimen was PBMCs. The DNA sequence is as follows: TGTGCCATCAGTTTGACAGGGGGCGCCTTCTTTAGCTACACCTTC. It is translated as CAISLTGGAFFSYTF.